This T cell receptor (beta chain) emerged from a study of blood T cell repertoires in COVID-19. Study-wide context: Sample material is recorded as cDNA or gDNA derived from T cells, B-cell-depleted T cells, or PBMCs.

The CDR3 spans 15 residues. Losses at the gene ends were 5 bases for V and 6 bases for J; bases not matched to a gene: 10. CDR1 is SGHVS, CDR2 FNYEAQ, per germline. The repertoire was sequenced with immunoSEQ multiplex PCR; TCRdb's copy has only in-frame clones and lacks some. The data contain about 100,000 clones, roughly 91% of them singletons. The sample was peripheral blood. V is TRBV7-6 and J is TRBJ1-5; 7 bases map to TRBD1. This clonotype originated in a human donor in a cohort sampled during active COVID-19. The CDR3 spells CASSPVQGFGQPQHF. DNA of the CDR3: TGTGCCAGCAGCCCTGTACAGGGGTTTGGTCAGCCCCAGCATTTT.